This note documents a single T cell receptor beta chain sequence. Its specificity is unknown. Exposure to brentuximab vedotin varied, and each patient had relapsed following autologous stem cell transplantation. With magnetic negative selection, CD4+ T cells were purified from PBMCs that had been thawed. CDR3 length: 17 amino acids. Germline V gene sequence: CDR1 SGHRS, CDR2 YFSETQ. Trimming removed 1 base from V and 4 bases from J, with 19 bases in between. Method: immunoSEQ multiplex PCR; TCRdb's copy keeps in-frame clones and lacks some. The sample includes 30,000 to 35,000 clones, 90% of them seen just once. These data belong to a study of PD-1 blockade in classical Hodgkin lymphoma. Study-wide results and caveats: Newly diagnosed patients had diversity similar to the baseline diversity of complete responders.

This chain joins TRBV5-1 and TRBJ2-3; maybe TRBD2 (5 bases). This TCR derives from a human donor with classical Hodgkin lymphoma. The source material was CD4+ T cells from blood, sampled at baseline. The CDR3 loop is CASSLPRTGSGADTQYF. Written as DNA, the CDR3 is TGCGCCAGCAGCTTGCCGAGGACTGGCTCGGGTGCAGATACGCAGTATTTT.